This TCR beta chain was profiled in a study of Ad26.COV2.S vaccination and SARS-CoV-2 variants. About the study: Intramuscular Ad26.COV2.S doses were given once or twice, 56 days apart.

The method was immunoSEQ multiplex PCR; TCRdb's version includes in-frame clones alone and lacks a portion of them. The table shows about 250,000 clones, with around nine tenths occurring only once. This CDR3 has 15 residues. Looked up from germline, CDR1 is SGHVS and CDR2 is FQNEAQ. The germline V and J ends were trimmed by 4 bases and 4 bases, with 17 bases remaining between them. Treatment described: some 20 received Ad26.COV2.S at low or high dose, single or two shots; roughly five received placebo; per-sample allocation not given. Repertoires come from day 63 after the first vaccine or placebo injection.

The sequence derives from a person between 18 and 65 years old who received the Ad26.COV2.S COVID-19 vaccine or a placebo. The sample here was peripheral blood, taken in a trial of Ad26.COV2.S vaccine versus placebo. The chain employs TRBV7-8 and TRBJ2-7; D gene ambiguous. CDR3: CASSSVVTHRYEQYF. The CDR3 DNA sequence: TGTGCCAGCAGCTCCGTAGTAACCCACCGATACGAGCAGTACTTC.